Sequencing of this TCR beta chain was carried out in a study of cytomegalovirus exposure and HLA in healthy donors. Study results and limitations: Sequencing probably produced one cluster of sequence variants that were highly shared. A missense variant in DCLRE1C was later tied to TCR beta V- and J-gene trimming. Prediction of most subjects' HLA-A and HLA-B alleles by TCR beta sequences was reportedly accurate.

PCR used 60 Vbeta primers and 13 Jbeta primers. Per the study methods: Some 10 million shared chains were among the 80 million or so unique TCR beta chains that a later analysis counted. This table comes from immunoSEQ multiplex PCR, and its TCRdb copy is limited to in-frame clones, with some not included. That table is the source of V, J and clone size, and D and trimming were worked out from the DNA. This sample has approximately 100,000 clones, with approximately 82% found just once. Points on this clone: Its target is not known.

CDR3 length equals 12 residues. Germline CDR1 SGHNT, CDR2 YYREEE (reference sequence). V gave up 4 bases and J gave up 1 base, with 2 bases separating them. This sequence joins TRBV5-4 and TRBJ2-2; D ambiguous. This receptor was identified in a woman under 30 in good health and CMV-seronegative. Sequencing was performed on PBMCs. The CDR3 region is CASSQNTGELFF. For the CDR3, the DNA is TGTGCCAGCAGCCAGAACACCGGGGAGCTGTTTTTT.